The 10 T cell receptor beta chains listed next were all sequenced from one sample in a study of T cells after yellow fever vaccination. Using its own MiXCR run on the 5' RACE reads, TCRdb lists one record per CDR3 protein. The sample has hundreds of thousands of distinct CDR3 sequences, roughly 8.7% seen once. The source was PBMCs, collected on the day of the first yellow fever vaccination. The receptors derive from a man between 18 and 29 years old who received the YFV17D yellow fever vaccine.

The chain carries TRBV6-2 or TRBV6-3 and TRBJ1-5, with TRBD1 matching over 7 bases. CDR3 size: 15 residues. After removal of 7 bases from V and 3 bases from J, the junction contained 9 bases not matched to a gene. CDR1 and CDR2 (germline): MNHEY, SVGEGT. The CDR3 nucleotides are TGTGCCAGCACACAGGGGAGAAGTAACAATCAGCCCCAGCATTTT. As protein: CASTQGRSNNQPQHF.

This chain joins TRBV6-1 and TRBJ2-7; the match to TRBD1 covers 7 bases. The CDR3 has 15 amino acids. Germline V lookup: CDR1 MNHNS, CDR2 SASEGT. V lost 2 bases to trimming and J lost 2 bases; unmatched junction nucleotides: 6. CDR3 region: CASSEPGQAAYEQYF. The CDR3 DNA is TGTGCCAGCAGTGAACCCGGACAGGCCGCCTACGAGCAGTACTTC.

The chain recombines TRBV30 with TRBJ1-4, with TRBD1 matching over 7 bases. This CDR3 has 13 residues. Germline assignment: CDR1 GTSNPN and CDR2 SVGIG (reference sequence). J lost 7 bases, V lost 8 bases, and 10 bases had no gene match. CDR3 loop: CAAQDRRFEKLFF. CDR3 bases: TGTGCCGCCCAGGACAGGAGGTTTGAAAAACTGTTTTTT.

There are many counts of this clonotype. The chain employs TRBV5-1 and TRBJ2-2, with 9 bases aligning to TRBD1. The junction had 6 bases not matched to a gene; V was cut back by 6 bases and J by 0 bases. Germline values: CDR1 SGHRS, CDR2 YFSETQ. CDR3 length equals 16 residues. CDR3 region: CASTPGQGANTGELFF. CDR3 nucleotides: TGCGCCAGCACCCCGGGACAGGGCGCGAACACCGGGGAGCTGTTTTTT.

This clonotype was observed a handful of times. The genes are TRBV5-6 and TRBJ2-7, with D possibly matching TRBD2 (5 bases). V dropped 4 bases and J dropped 4 bases, with 15 bases sitting between them. The CDR3 has 14 residues. Looked up from germline, CDR1 is SGHDT and CDR2 is YYEEEE. CDR3 nucleotide sequence: TGTGCCAGCAGCCGCCGGGATCCAGCGTACGAGCAGTACGTC. Its protein product is CASSRRDPAYEQYV.

The V call is TRBV24-1, the J call TRBJ2-3; D not resolved. Trimming cost V 5 bases and J 1 base, with 6 bases left between them. The CDR3 is 13 residues long. Germline V gene sequence: CDR1 KGHDR, CDR2 SFDVKD. In nucleotides, the CDR3 is TGTGCCACCAGTGCACCGGGCACAGATACGCAGTATTTT. It yields the protein CATSAPGTDTQYF.

This clonotype has a count of ten or more. V gene TRBV4-3 combines with J gene TRBJ1-6; possibly TRBD1 for D (5 bases). The V end was cut by 1 base, the J end by 10 bases, with 14 bases between. The CDR3 contains 15 residues. Germline V lookup: CDR1 LGHNA, CDR2 YSLEER. The CDR3 nucleotides are TGCGCCAGCAGCCAAGTACTCGGGGCATTATCACCCCTCCACTTT. Residues: CASSQVLGALSPLHF.

This clonotype was found many times. The chain uses TRBV12-3 or TRBV12-4 and TRBJ1-1; the D gene is possibly TRBD1 (5 bases). The CDR3 extends over 16 amino acids. The V end was cut by 4 bases, the J end by 1 base, with 16 bases between. CDR3 DNA: TGTGCCAGCAGTTACCGGGACGGGTTGAAGAACACTGAAGCTTTCTTT. The encoded protein is CASSYRDGLKNTEAFF.

There are many counts of this clonotype. V and J are TRBV2 and TRBJ1-1; the match to TRBD1 covers 8 bases. Germline V CDR1 and CDR2: SNHLY, FYNNEI. The CDR3 runs to 15 residues. V was clipped by 8 bases and J by 0 bases; unmatched bases: 8. The chain's CDR3 is CASYRGEAMNTEAFF. The DNA for the CDR3 is TGTGCCAGCTACAGGGGGGAGGCCATGAACACTGAAGCTTTCTTT.

This clonotype was recorded a few times. The V and J genes are TRBV7-2 and TRBJ1-5; D gene ambiguous. This CDR3 has 14 amino acids. V lost 1 base and J lost 0, with 4 bases in between. Germline CDR1 reads SGHTA; CDR2 reads FQGNSA. The CDR3 DNA reads as TGTGCCAGCAGCTTAGAACTTAGCAATCAGCCCCAGCATTTT. Protein: CASSLELSNQPQHF.